The next 14 T cell receptor beta chains were all read from a single sample in a study of T cells in women clearing cervical HPV infection. Sequencing was performed with immunoSEQ multiplex PCR; in TCRdb, only in-frame clones are kept and a portion is missing. Listed are tens of thousands of clones; 15% to 20% falls within the top ten. Material for sequencing was blood buffy coat. The receptors derive from a woman between 18 and 75 years old with a cervical HPV16 infection that either progressed to CIN3+ or cleared (not recorded which).

As concerns this clone: Read data end 3 residues before the CDR3 end; the end is taken from the germline J gene. The chain carries TRBV7-2 and TRBJ2-3, with TRBD1 as a possible D gene (5 bases). The CDR3 sequence is 14 residues long. Germline V gene lookup returns CDR1 SGHTA and CDR2 FQGNSA. Trimming cost V 1 base and J 2 bases, with 7 bases left between them. The part of the CDR3 DNA that was read is TGTGCCAGCAGCTTAGGGGGCAACACAGATACG. Translated: CASSLGGNTDT. The CDR3 in its entirety is CASSLGGNTDTQYF.

Points on this clone: The read falls 3 residues short of the CDR3 end, and the missing part is taken from the germline J gene. V and J are TRBV11-2 and TRBJ2-1; tentatively, D is TRBD1 (6 bases). Between the trimmed V and J ends, which lost 3 bases and 8 bases, there was a span of 17 bases. This CDR3 is 15 amino acids long. In germline, CDR1 is SGHAT, CDR2 FQNNGV. Here the CDR3 reads CASSFEYRAYDEQFF. CDR3 DNA (partial): TGTGCCAGCAGCTTTGAATACAGGGCATACGATGAG.

In the case of this clone: The sequenced fragment ends 3 residues before the CDR3 boundary, so the rest is inferred from the germline J gene. The chain has TRBV5-1 and TRBJ1-5; D is unresolved. This CDR3 region has 14 residues. The germline V and J ends were trimmed by 0 bases and 6 bases, with 10 bases remaining between them. Germline-derived CDR1 and CDR2 are SGHRS and YFSETQ. The CDR3 sequence: CASSLAGYGQPQHF. The CDR3 bases that were read are TGCGCCAGCAGCTTGGCAGGATATGGTCAGCCC.

A remark on this clone: Read data end 3 residues before the CDR3 end; the end is taken from the germline J gene. The chain combines TRBV11-1 with TRBJ2-1; D possibly matches TRBD1 or TRBD2 (5 bases each). In germline, CDR1 is SGHAT, CDR2 FQDESV (reference sequence). The CDR3 has 15 amino acids. Trimming took off 2 bases at V and 6 bases at J, with 14 bases between the two ends. The CDR3 here is CASSLFTMRGNEQFF. CDR3 DNA (partial): TGTGCCAGCAGCTTATTTACGATGAGGGGCAATGAG. Looking up the rest from reference TRBV11-1 and TRBJ2-1 gives the full variable domain: EAEVAQSPRYKITEKSQAVAFWCDPISGHATLYWYRQILGQGPELLVQFQDESVVDDSQLPKDRFSAERLKGVDSTLKIQPAELGDSAMYLCASSLFTMRGNEQFFGPGTRLTVL.

For this clone: The read gets to within 3 residues of the CDR3 end, and the germline J gene fills in the rest. At the DNA level, this CDR3 is encoded by other sequences in the same sample as well. The rearrangement links TRBV7-9 to TRBJ1-3; D ambiguous. This CDR3 contains 15 residues. Germline CDR1 SEHNR, CDR2 FQNEAQ (reference sequence). V lost 5 bases and J lost 0, with 11 bases in between. The part of the CDR3 DNA that was read is TGTGCCAGCAGCCCCCTCCTTAGCTCTGGAAACACC. This gives the protein CASSPLLSSGNT. The entire CDR3 is CASSPLLSSGNTIYF.

The CDR3 is CASSFGTMVGQGYTF. CDR3 DNA, as far as it was read: TGTGCCAGCAGCTTCGGGACTATGGTTGGTCAGGGC. V gene TRBV7-6 combines with J gene TRBJ1-2, with a possible D match to TRBD1 (5 bases). The CDR3 extends 3 residues past the end of the read, so its final part is completed from the germline J gene. The germline V gene has CDR1 SGHVS and CDR2 FNYEAQ. This CDR3 is built from 15 residues.

Here the CDR3 reads CASSQSGTSENIQYF. The sequenced part of the CDR3 DNA is TGTGCCAGCAGCCAATCCGGGACTAGCGAAAACATT. The chain joins TRBV4-2 to TRBJ2-4; 10 bases are a match to TRBD2. Read sequence stops 3 residues before the CDR3 end, and the germline J gene provides the missing end. V shed 2 bases, J shed 5 bases, and the junction held 3 bases outside the gene matches. The CDR3 has 15 amino acids. CDR1 and CDR2 (germline): LGHNA, YNFKEQ.

As to this clone: The read ends 3 residues early relative to the CDR3; the germline J gene fills the gap. This chain uses TRBV2 with TRBJ2-1; 10 nucleotides agree with TRBD2. J gave up 8 bases and V 7 bases, and 5 bases lay outside the gene matches. The length of the CDR3 is 13 residues. The germline CDR1 and CDR2 sequences are SNHLY and FYNNEI. The CDR3 bases that were read are TGTGCCAGCACGGCTAGCGGGAGCTATGAG. Its protein is CASTASGSYE. The full CDR3 is CASTASGSYEQFF.

To note about this clone: The CDR3 end falls 3 residues outside the read, so it is completed with the germline J gene. This chain uses TRBV24-1 with TRBJ1-2, with 11 bases identical to TRBD1. The CDR3 runs 13 residues. The germline V gene encodes CDR1 KGHDR and CDR2 SFDVKD. The J segment lost 7 bases and the V segment lost 3 bases, leaving 0 bases of the junction unmatched. The sequenced CDR3 bases are TGTGCCACCAGTGATGGACAGGGGGCTGGC. Amino acids: CATSDGQGAG. The CDR3 in its entirety is CATSDGQGAGYTF.

CDR3 amino acids: CASSPYPGLAGFNEQFF. The sequenced part of the CDR3 DNA is TGTGCCAGCAGTCCGTATCCGGGACTAGCGGGATTCAATGAG. The V gene is TRBV27, the J gene TRBJ2-1; TRBD2 agrees at 13 bases. The read ends 3 residues early relative to the CDR3; the germline J gene fills the gap. CDR1 is MNHEY and CDR2 is SMNVEV in the germline V gene (reference sequence). Trimming cost V 5 bases and J 6 bases; bases outside gene matches: 10. This CDR3 is 17 amino acids long.

In the case of this clone: With the read ending 3 residues before the CDR3 end, the germline J gene is used to fill in that end. This chain connects TRBV7-2 to TRBJ2-7; D is possibly TRBD2 (6 bases). This CDR3 is built from 15 residues. The germline gives CDR1 SGHTA, CDR2 FQGNSA. Trimming stripped 3 bases from V and 1 base from J, with 13 bases between. CDR3 in amino acids: CASSLGTGLSYEQYF. Incomplete CDR3 DNA: TGTGCCAGCAGCTTGGGCACAGGACTATCCTACGAG. The full variable domain, its missing parts supplied by reference TRBV7-2 and TRBJ2-7, is GAGVSQSPSNKVTEKGKDVELRCDPISGHTALYWYRQSLGQGLEFLIYFQGNSAPDKSGLPSDRFSAERTGGSVSTLTIQRTQQEDSAVYLCASSLGTGLSYEQYFGPGTRLTVT.

In the case of this clone: The read ends 3 residues shy of where the CDR3 ends; the end is completed using the germline J gene. The V and J genes are TRBV6-2 or TRBV6-3 and TRBJ1-4; weak D call: TRBD1 (5 bases). The CDR3 has 12 amino acids. Germline-derived CDR1 and CDR2 are MNHEY and SVGEGT. CDR3 residues: CASSPAQGGLFF. The covered CDR3 bases are TGTGCCAGCAGTCCGGCCCAGGGCGGA.

In the case of this clone: The read gets to within 3 residues of the CDR3 end, and the germline J gene fills in the rest. The chain uses TRBV9 and TRBJ1-4; a possible D gene is TRBD1 (5 bases). CDR3 size: 12 residues. Germline V gene lookup returns CDR1 SGDLS and CDR2 YYNGEE. The chain's CDR3 is CASSVDKGKLFF. The part of the CDR3 DNA that was read is TGTGCCAGCAGCGTAGATAAGGGGAAA.

A note on this clone: The read ends 3 residues shy of where the CDR3 ends; the end is completed using the germline J gene. The chain links TRBV12-5 to TRBJ1-2; D is possibly TRBD1 (6 bases). Germline lookup yields CDR1 LGHNT and CDR2 FRNRAP. V gave up 3 bases and J gave up 5 bases, with 10 bases separating them. This CDR3 is built from 13 residues. The CDR3 bases that were read are TGTGCTAGTGGTTTACAGGGTTTGTATGGC. Protein: CASGLQGLYG. In full, the CDR3 reads CASGLQGLYGYTF.